This T cell receptor (beta chain) was captured in a study of shared clonotypes between healthy human individuals. General study points: Estimated richness was generally greater in naive than memory subsets.

The table came from immunoSEQ multiplex PCR; TCRdb's copy has only in-frame clones and leaves some out. Of 750,000 to 1,000,000 clones in the sample, about 91% are singletons; the top ten hold 20% to 30%. In regard to this clone: Its specificity is unknown.

The V end lost 5 bases, the J end lost 5 bases, and 9 bases lay between the germline ends. The CDR3 covers 13 residues. Per the germline V gene, CDR1 is SGHTA and CDR2 is FQGNSA. Naive CD8 cells comprised CD45RO-negative, CCR7-positively selected cells, excluding terminally differentiated effector memory CD45RA+ cells. The chain has TRBV7-2 and TRBJ2-2, with D unclear. The specimen was naive CD8+ T cells sorted from blood. This sequence originates from a man aged 25-45 years in good health. CDR3 residues: CASSRHQTGELFF. CDR3 sequence (DNA): TGTGCCAGCAGCCGCCATCAGACCGGGGAGCTGTTTTTT.